A selection of T cell receptor beta chains follows, all from one sample in a study of Ad26.COV2.S vaccination and SARS-CoV-2 variants. TCRdb keeps only in-frame clones here, not all; method: immunoSEQ multiplex PCR. The sample has around 300,000 clones; 75% to 90% are singletons. Sample: peripheral blood, taken in a trial of Ad26.COV2.S vaccine versus placebo. These receptors all come from a person aged 18-60 years who received the Ad26.COV2.S COVID-19 vaccine or a placebo. CDR3s include the opening cysteine and the closing phenylalanine or tryptophan. D genes are given only for firm matches. A clone size is listed for some rows: how often the clone was seen (once, few, many), or a class if it is expanded.

cdr3_aa	cdr3_nt	clone_size	v_call	j_call	d_call
CASRQPVPNYGYTF	TGTGCCAGCAGGCAACCAGTTCCCAACTATGGCTACACCTTC	NA	TRBV28	TRBJ1-2	NA
CASSSGQGALRAFF	TGTGCCAGCAGCTCGGGACAGGGGGCCCTGAGGGCTTTCTTT	NA	TRBV7-2	TRBJ1-1	TRBD1
CASSRDGTNQPQHF	TGTGCCAGTAGTCGGGACGGGACAAATCAGCCCCAGCATTTT	NA	TRBV19	TRBJ1-5	NA
CASSQSGQENYGYTF	TGTGCCAGCAGCCAATCTGGACAGGAGAACTATGGCTACACCTTC	NA	TRBV16	TRBJ1-2	TRBD1
CASSQGATNEKLFF	TGTGCCAGCAGCCAAGGTGCAACTAATGAAAAACTGTTTTTT	NA	TRBV3-1/TRBV3-2	TRBJ1-4	NA
CASSLAGGAGYPPEQFF	TGTGCCAGCAGCTTAGCGGGTGGGGCAGGTTATCCCCCTGAGCAGTTCTTC	once	TRBV7-2	TRBJ2-1	NA
CATTQGRPSEAFF	TGTGCCACGACACAGGGGAGACCCTCTGAAGCTTTCTTT	NA	TRBV10-3	TRBJ1-1	TRBD1
CASSHSGGGNTIYF	TGTGCCAGCAGCCATTCTGGGGGAGGAAACACCATATATTTT	NA	TRBV3-1/TRBV3-2	TRBJ1-3	NA
CASSGARRGNNQPQHF	TGTGCCAGCAGCGGCGCGCGCAGGGGTAACAATCAGCCCCAGCATTTT	NA	TRBV2	TRBJ1-5	NA
CASSQGAEAGNTIYF	TGTGCCAGCAGCCAAGGGGCGGAGGCTGGAAACACCATATATTTT	NA	TRBV3-1/TRBV3-2	TRBJ1-3	NA
CASSLVPGANEQFF	TGTGCCAGCAGCTTGGTCCCCGGGGCGAATGAGCAGTTCTTC	NA	TRBV5-8	TRBJ2-1	NA
CAWTTGLGNTIYF	TGTGCCTGGACCACAGGCCTCGGAAACACCATATATTTT	NA	TRBV30	TRBJ1-3	NA
CASSVGLAGYNEQFF	TGTGCCAGCAGCGTGGGACTAGCGGGTTACAATGAGCAGTTCTTC	NA	TRBV9	TRBJ2-1	TRBD2
CSVASGNTIYF	TGCAGCGTTGCCTCTGGAAACACCATATATTTT	NA	TRBV29-1	TRBJ1-3	NA
CALGEALADTQYF	TGTGCCTTGGGGGAAGCTTTAGCAGATACGCAGTATTTT	NA	TRBV6-5	TRBJ2-3	NA
CASSIDLYTSYGYTF	TGTGCCAGTAGTATAGACCTCTACACCAGCTATGGCTACACCTTC	NA	TRBV19	TRBJ1-2	NA
CASSGQDRTTAGAYTF	TGTGCCAGCAGTGGTCAAGACAGGACGACTGCCGGGGCCTACACCTTC	NA	TRBV2	TRBJ1-2	NA
CASSSPGTLSYEQYF	TGTGCCAGCAGCTCCCCCGGGACCCTCTCCTACGAGCAGTACTTC	few	TRBV7-2	TRBJ2-7	NA
CASSSTLAGGATDTQYF	TGTGCCAGCAGCTCCACACTAGCGGGAGGAGCCACAGATACGCAGTATTTT	NA	TRBV7-6	TRBJ2-3	TRBD2
CASSLAGNTEAFF	TGTGCCAGCAGTTTAGCAGGGAACACTGAAGCTTTCTTT	NA	TRBV12-3/TRBV12-4	TRBJ1-1	NA
CASSAWGRNQETQYF	TGTGCCAGCAGCGCGTGGGGGCGGAACCAAGAGACCCAGTACTTC	few	TRBV9	TRBJ2-5	NA
CASSSGQGGGYTF	TGTGCCAGCAGCTCCGGACAGGGAGGTGGCTACACCTTC	NA	TRBV7-3	TRBJ1-2	TRBD1
CASSQDRGSYEQYF	TGCGCCAGCAGCCAAGATAGGGGCTCCTACGAGCAGTACTTC	once	TRBV4-3	TRBJ2-7	NA
CASRQGHRQSSYNEQFF	TGTGCCAGCAGACAGGGGCACAGGCAAAGCTCCTACAATGAGCAGTTCTTC	NA	TRBV4-2	TRBJ2-1	TRBD1
CASSSGGPRNEQYF	TGTGCCAGCAGTTCGGGGGGCCCGAGGAACGAGCAGTACTTC	NA	TRBV28	TRBJ2-7	NA
CASSEVAGAYEQYF	TGTGCCAGCAGTGAAGTAGCGGGAGCCTACGAGCAGTACTTC	NA	TRBV6-4	TRBJ2-7	TRBD2
CASSPRGGGVRGETQYF	TGTGCCAGTAGTCCCCGGGGAGGGGGCGTTCGTGGGGAGACCCAGTACTTC	NA	TRBV19	TRBJ2-5	NA
CASSSTGDGELFF	TGTGCCAGCAGTTCCACAGGGGACGGGGAGCTGTTTTTT	once	TRBV6-5	TRBJ2-2	TRBD1
CASSEPRGPNQPQHF	TGTGCCAGCAGTGAACCCAGGGGGCCCAATCAGCCCCAGCATTTT	few	TRBV6-1	TRBJ1-5	TRBD1
CASSETGHEQYF	TGTGCCAGCAGTGAAACAGGCCACGAGCAGTACTTC	NA	TRBV25-1	TRBJ2-7	NA
CASSLRGFYGYTF	TGTGCCAGCAGCCTAAGAGGGTTTTATGGCTACACCTTC	NA	TRBV13	TRBJ1-2	NA
CASSNTRNLWSYNEQFF	TGTGCCAGCAGCAACACAAGAAACCTTTGGTCCTACAATGAGCAGTTCTTC	NA	TRBV3-1/TRBV3-2	TRBJ2-1	NA
CATVAGDEQFF	TGTGCCACCGTGGCGGGGGATGAGCAGTTCTTC	NA	TRBV6-5	TRBJ2-1	TRBD2
CASSLSPGQFNEQYF	TGTGCCAGCAGCTTATCCCCAGGACAGTTCAACGAGCAGTACTTC	NA	TRBV7-2	TRBJ2-7	NA
CASSSGGGQRSPLHF	TGCGCCAGCAGCTCTGGGGGGGGTCAGAGGTCACCCCTCCACTTT	NA	TRBV5-1	TRBJ1-6	NA
CASTHGGAQSDNSPLHF	TGTGCCAGCACCCATGGGGGGGCACAATCAGATAATTCACCCCTCCACTTT	NA	TRBV27	TRBJ1-6	NA
CASRTSGGEETQYF	TGTGCCAGCAGGACTAGCGGGGGCGAAGAGACCCAGTACTTC	NA	TRBV6-4	TRBJ2-5	TRBD2